Here is one T cell receptor (beta chain) with its context. The same CDR3 can be traced to other DNA sequences in this sample. This sample was taken from a study of blood T cell repertoires in COVID-19. Turning to the study itself: Researchers got acute and convalescent COVID-19 samples from the United States, Italy and Spain. PBMCs, B-cell-depleted T cells, or T cells were the source of the cDNA or gDNA that made up the material.

The CDR3 runs to 13 residues. With 2 bases removed from V and 6 bases from J, the gap between germline ends came to 10 bases. Germline CDR1 reads SGHRS; CDR2 reads YFSETQ. Original analysis: The authors estimated nucleated cell counts from reference gene primer amplification. Here immunoSEQ multiplex PCR was the method, and the copy in TCRdb shows in-frame clones only, minus some. Clonal size and the V and J genes are those of that table, whereas D and trimming came from the DNA. There are 210,000 or so clones in the sample; roughly four fifths occur only once, and about 12% lies in the top ten. This sequence joins TRBV5-1 and TRBJ2-3; D perhaps matches TRBD2 (5 bases). Source material: peripheral blood. The sequence derives from a woman aged 40 to 50 with acute or convalescent COVID-19. The CDR3: CASSFGVTDTQYF. In DNA, the CDR3 is TGCGCCAGCAGCTTCGGGGTCACGGATACGCAGTATTTT.